Sequencing of this TCR beta chain was carried out in a study of monozygotic twins with inflammatory bowel disease. Study results and limitations: Twins with IBD were found to have lower TCRbeta diversity (inverse Simpson) than healthy co-twins.

UMIs bearing a 6-nucleotide sample barcode were added through template switching. Researchers put TCRalpha and TCRbeta cDNA through two nested PCRs lasting about 17 and 10 cycles. TCRdb reprocessed the 5' RACE reads, keeping one entry per CDR3 protein, no DNA. The sample shows around 400,000 distinct CDR3 sequences, and less than 2.5% sits with its ten largest clones. The template was total RNA from whole blood, with no T cell sorting. A note on this clonotype: What it recognizes is unknown.

CDR1 is MGHRA and CDR2 is YSYEKL in the germline V gene. The CDR3 sequence is 16 residues long. This rearrangement joins TRBV4-1 to TRBJ2-7; TCRdb's assignment of TRBD1 cannot be checked, as there is no DNA. The sequence derives from a human donor with ulcerative colitis or Crohn's disease, or a healthy co-twin of an affected twin (not recorded which). The source material was blood. The CDR3 sequence: CASSQGQGGGGYEQYF.